This T cell receptor beta chain comes out of a study of T cells after yellow fever vaccination. One entry per CDR3 protein results from TCRdb running MiXCR on the 5' RACE reads. The data contain hundreds of thousands of distinct CDR3 sequences, about 12% of them singletons. This sequence was found in a man aged 25-45 years who received the YFV17D yellow fever vaccine. The sample consisted of PBMCs, taken on the day of the yellow fever booster vaccination.

Here the CDR3 reads CASSYPSGKRSGLGELFF. The DNA for the CDR3 is TGTGCCAGCAGCTATCCTAGCGGGAAAAGATCGGGTTTGGGGGAGCTGTTTTTT. The chain has TRBV5-6 and TRBJ2-2, with TRBD2 identical over 9 bases. The CDR3 is 18 amino acids. CDR1 SGHDT and CDR2 YYEEEE come from the germline V gene. With V trimmed by 3 bases and J by 8 bases, 17 bases remained unmatched.